This TCR beta chain was profiled in a study of shared clonotypes between healthy human individuals. Sequencing used immunoSEQ multiplex PCR; TCRdb keeps in-frame clones, though not all of them. The sample lists some 700,000 clones; 90% were seen once. The receptor's source is a man between 18 and 35 years old in good health. Some clones in this sample may be carry-over from other donors' samples. Sequencing was done on a sample of memory CD8+ T cells from PBMCs. Subset noted: CD45RO+ cells pooled with CCR7-negative TemRA cells.

The CDR3 protein is CASGPRGYQPQHF. DNA of the CDR3: TGTGCCAGCGGGCCAAGGGGATATCAGCCCCAGCATTTT. The gene calls are TRBV28 and TRBJ1-5; possibly TRBD1 for D (5 bases). The CDR3 is 13 residues long. The germline V and J ends were trimmed by 8 bases and 5 bases, with 13 bases remaining between them. Per the germline V gene, CDR1 is MDHEN and CDR2 is SYDVKM.